This T cell receptor (beta chain) was sequenced for a study of blood T cell repertoires in COVID-19 (dated by TCRdb to 2018 to 2021). Regarding the study in general: Samples covering the acute and convalescent phases of COVID-19 were provided by collaborators in the United States, Italy and Spain. The material from the prospective study consisted of cDNA or gDNA derived from T cells, B-cell-depleted T cells, or PBMCs. Subjects who had been exposed to COVID-19, were actively infected with it, or had recovered from it provided the deeply sampled blood TCRbeta repertoires that made up the dataset. A freely available public database, intended as a resource for researchers studying the immune response to SARS-CoV-2, is where the repertoires were released. The samples were drawn from two sources: the first 160 participants of the ongoing ImmuneRACE study, and over 950 subjects contributed by 6 global collaborators. Sample metadata almost always included a de-identified subject ID, COVID-19 status, age in years and sex. Where available, HLA class I and class II types were taken from metadata supplied by the sample provider and were not determined by assay-based typing.

The immunoSEQ Assay, a bias-controlled multiplex PCR, was used to amplify TCRbeta CDR3 regions from genomic DNA. Regarding the original processing steps: Nucleated cell counts per sample were estimated from amplification of reference gene primers within the assay. To quantify the absolute abundance of each unique TCRbeta CDR3 rearrangement, sequence reads were collapsed and filtered. For each sample, productive Simpson clonality was calculated as the square root of Simpson's diversity index across productive rearrangements. Drawn from immuneACCESS, this table holds only the in-frame rearrangements with V and J called that TCRdb kept. Clones are partly lost; checked studies trace under half to an unresolved V gene and leave the rest unexplained. V and J calls plus clone size are reproduced from that table; the DNA served to infer D and trimming. In all, the sample holds over 95,000 clones, and roughly 79% of those were seen once. More than 9% of the sample rests with the top ten.

The collaborating institutions used their own protocols to collect whole blood in K2EDTA tubes. For TCRbeta analysis, collaborators shipped samples in one of three forms: frozen whole blood, isolated PBMCs, or DNA extracted from either of those sample types. The CDR3 goes from the cysteine to the phenylalanine over 14 residues. The CDR3 DNA has 42 bases and is translated from base 1. V trim: 7 bases; J trim: 7 bases; unmatched bases: 9. CDR1 and CDR2 (SNHLY, FYNNEI) derive from the germline V gene. General findings and caveats noted by the study authors: The amount of clinical and demographic metadata varied by source and participant and was provided uncurated.

This clone was observed a few times. Its specific antigen is unknown. Base-call qualities are not available, and no considerably larger clone is one nucleotide away. The receptor comes from a human donor in a cohort sampled during active COVID-19. Sequenced: peripheral blood. This chain joins TRBV2 to TRBJ2-5, with 10 bases in between that match TRBD2. The DNA is TGTGCCAGCACCTTCCGCGTAGCGGGAGGGACCCAGTACTTC. This sequence encodes CASTFRVAGGTQYF. Supplemented by the reference TRBV2 and TRBJ2-5 proteins around the CDR3, the complete variable domain is EPEVTQTPSHQVTQMGQEVILRCVPISNHLYFYWYRQILGQKVEFLVSFYNNEISEKSEIFDDQFSVERPDGSNFTLKIRSTKLEDSAMYFCASTFRVAGGTQYFGPGTRLLVL.